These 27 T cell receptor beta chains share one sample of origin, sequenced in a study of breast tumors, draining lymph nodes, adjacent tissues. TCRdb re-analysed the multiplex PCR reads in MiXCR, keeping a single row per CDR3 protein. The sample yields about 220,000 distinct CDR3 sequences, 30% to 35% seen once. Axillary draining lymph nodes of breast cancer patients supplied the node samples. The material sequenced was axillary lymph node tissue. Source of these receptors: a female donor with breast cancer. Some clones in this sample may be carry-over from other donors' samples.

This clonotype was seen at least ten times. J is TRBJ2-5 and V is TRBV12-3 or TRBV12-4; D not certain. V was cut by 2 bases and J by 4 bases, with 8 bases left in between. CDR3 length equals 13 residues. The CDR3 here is CASSLPEGETQYF. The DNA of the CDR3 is TGTGCCAGCAGTTTACCGGAAGGAGAGACCCAGTACTTC.

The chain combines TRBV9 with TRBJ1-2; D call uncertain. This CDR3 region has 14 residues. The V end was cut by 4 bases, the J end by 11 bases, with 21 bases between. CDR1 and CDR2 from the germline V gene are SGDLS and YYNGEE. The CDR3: CASSLLSGSMMYTF. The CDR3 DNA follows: TGTGCCAGCAGCCTTCTGTCCGGATCGATGATGTACACCTTC.

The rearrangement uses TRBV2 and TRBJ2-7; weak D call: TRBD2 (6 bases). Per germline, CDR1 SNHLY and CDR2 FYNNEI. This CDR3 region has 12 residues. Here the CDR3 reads CARGDLPYEQYF. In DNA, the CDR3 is TGTGCTAGAGGGGACTTACCTTACGAGCAGTACTTC.

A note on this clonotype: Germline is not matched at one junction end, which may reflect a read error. The CDR3, as DNA: TGTGCCAGCAGCTTGCCCGCCAGATTCCATGGAAACACCACATATTTT. Translation: CASSLPARFHGNTTYF. This rearrangement joins TRBV7-2 to TRBJ1-3; unclear D gene. The CDR3 loop spans 16 amino acids. Germline V CDR1 and CDR2: SGHTA, FQGNSA.

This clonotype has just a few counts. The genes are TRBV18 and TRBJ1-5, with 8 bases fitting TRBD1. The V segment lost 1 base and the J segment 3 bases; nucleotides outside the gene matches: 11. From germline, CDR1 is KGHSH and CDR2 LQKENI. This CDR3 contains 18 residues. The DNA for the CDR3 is TGTGCCAGCTCACCACGAATGGTTGGGACAGGAGACAATCAGCCCCAGCATTTT. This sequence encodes CASSPRMVGTGDNQPQHF.

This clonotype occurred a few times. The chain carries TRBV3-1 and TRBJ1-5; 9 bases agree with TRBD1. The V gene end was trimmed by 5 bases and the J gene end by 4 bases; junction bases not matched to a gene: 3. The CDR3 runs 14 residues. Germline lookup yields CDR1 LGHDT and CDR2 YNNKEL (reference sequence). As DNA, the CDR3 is TGTGCCAGCAGCTACGGACAGGGGAATCAGCCCCAGCATTTT. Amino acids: CASSYGQGNQPQHF.

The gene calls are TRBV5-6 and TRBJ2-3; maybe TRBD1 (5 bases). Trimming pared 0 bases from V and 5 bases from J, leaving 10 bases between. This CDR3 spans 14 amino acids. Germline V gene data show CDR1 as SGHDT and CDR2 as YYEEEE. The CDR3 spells CASSLARRGDTQYF. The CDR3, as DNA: TGTGCCAGCAGCTTGGCCCGAAGGGGAGATACGCAGTATTTT.

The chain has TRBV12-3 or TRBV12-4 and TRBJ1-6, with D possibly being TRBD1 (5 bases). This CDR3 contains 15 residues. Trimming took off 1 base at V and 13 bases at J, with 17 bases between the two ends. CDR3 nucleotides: TGTGCCAGCAGTTTAGGTGCGGGGCTCAATCAGCCCCTCCACTTT. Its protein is CASSLGAGLNQPLHF.

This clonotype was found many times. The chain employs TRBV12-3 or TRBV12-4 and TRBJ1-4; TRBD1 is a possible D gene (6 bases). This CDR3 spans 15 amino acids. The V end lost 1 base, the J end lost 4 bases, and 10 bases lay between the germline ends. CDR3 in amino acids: CASSLVGGYNEKLFF. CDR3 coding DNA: TGTGCCAGCAGTTTAGTGGGGGGCTATAATGAAAAACTGTTTTTT.

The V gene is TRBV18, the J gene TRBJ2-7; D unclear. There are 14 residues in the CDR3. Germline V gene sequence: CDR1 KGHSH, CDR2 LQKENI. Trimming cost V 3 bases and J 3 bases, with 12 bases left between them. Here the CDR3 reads CASSPDQNYYEQYF. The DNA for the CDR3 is TGTGCCAGCTCACCCGACCAAAACTACTACGAGCAGTACTTC.

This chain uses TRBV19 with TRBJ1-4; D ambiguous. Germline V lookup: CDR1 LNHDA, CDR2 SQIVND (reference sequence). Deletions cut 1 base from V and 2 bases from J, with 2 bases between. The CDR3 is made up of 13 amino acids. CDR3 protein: CASSIGTNEKLFF. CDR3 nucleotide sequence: TGTGCCAGTAGTATAGGGACTAATGAAAAACTGTTTTTT.

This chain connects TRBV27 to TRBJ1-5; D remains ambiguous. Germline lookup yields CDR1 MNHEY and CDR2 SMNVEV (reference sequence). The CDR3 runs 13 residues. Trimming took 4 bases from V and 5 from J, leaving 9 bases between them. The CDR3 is CASSSDFYQPQHF. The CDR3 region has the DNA TGTGCCAGCAGTTCGGACTTCTATCAGCCCCAGCATTTT.

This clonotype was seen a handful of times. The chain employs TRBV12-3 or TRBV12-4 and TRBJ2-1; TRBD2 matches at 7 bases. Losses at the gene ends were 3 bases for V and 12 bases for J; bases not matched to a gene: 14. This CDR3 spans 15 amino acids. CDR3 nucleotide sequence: TGTGCCAGCAGTTTGTCTAGCGGTCCCCCCTTCCGGCAGTTCTTC. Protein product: CASSLSSGPPFRQFF.

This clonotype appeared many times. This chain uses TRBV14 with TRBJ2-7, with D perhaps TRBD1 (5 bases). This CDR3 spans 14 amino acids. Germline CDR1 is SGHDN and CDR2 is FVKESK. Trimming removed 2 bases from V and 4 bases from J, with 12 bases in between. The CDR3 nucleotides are TGTGCCAGCAGCCAAAATGTCGGACAATACGAGCAGTACTTC. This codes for CASSQNVGQYEQYF.

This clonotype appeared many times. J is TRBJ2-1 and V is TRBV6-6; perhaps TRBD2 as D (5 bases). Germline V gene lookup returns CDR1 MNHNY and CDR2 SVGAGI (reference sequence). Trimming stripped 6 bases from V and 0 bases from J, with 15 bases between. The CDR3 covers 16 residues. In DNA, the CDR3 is TGTGCCAGCAGCTCAACAGCAGACTACTCCTACAATGAGCAGTTCTTC. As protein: CASSSTADYSYNEQFF.

Here the CDR3 DNA reads TGTGCCAGCAGCCAAGATCTAAGGAATGAGCAGTTCTTC. This gives the protein CASSQDLRNEQFF. The gene calls are TRBV3-1 and TRBJ2-1; D remains ambiguous. Trimming pared 0 bases from V and 7 bases from J, leaving 7 bases between. Germline-derived CDR1 and CDR2 are LGHDT and YNNKEL (reference sequence). This CDR3 region has 13 residues.

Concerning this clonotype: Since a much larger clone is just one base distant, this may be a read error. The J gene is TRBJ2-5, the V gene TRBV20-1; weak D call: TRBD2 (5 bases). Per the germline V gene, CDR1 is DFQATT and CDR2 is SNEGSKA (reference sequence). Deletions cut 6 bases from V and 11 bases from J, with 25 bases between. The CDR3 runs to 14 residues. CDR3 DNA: TGCAGTGCCCCGGCGGCGGGCGTCAACAATGAGCAGTACTTC. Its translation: CSAPAAGVNNEQYF.

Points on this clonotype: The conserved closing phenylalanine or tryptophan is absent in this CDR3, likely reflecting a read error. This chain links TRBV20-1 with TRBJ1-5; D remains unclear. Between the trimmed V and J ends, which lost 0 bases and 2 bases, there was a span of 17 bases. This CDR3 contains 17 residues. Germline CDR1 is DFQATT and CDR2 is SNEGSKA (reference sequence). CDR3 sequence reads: CSARDGMQFSGNQPQHG. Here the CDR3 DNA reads TGCAGTGCTAGAGATGGGATGCAGTTCAGTGGCAATCAGCCCCAGCATGGT.

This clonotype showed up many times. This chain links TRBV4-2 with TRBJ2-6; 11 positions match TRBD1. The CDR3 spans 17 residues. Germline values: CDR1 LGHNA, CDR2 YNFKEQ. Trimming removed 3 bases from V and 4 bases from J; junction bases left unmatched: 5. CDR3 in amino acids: CASSQEDRGRGANVLTF. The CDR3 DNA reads TGTGCCAGCAGCCAGGAGGACAGGGGGCGAGGGGCCAACGTCCTGACTTTC.

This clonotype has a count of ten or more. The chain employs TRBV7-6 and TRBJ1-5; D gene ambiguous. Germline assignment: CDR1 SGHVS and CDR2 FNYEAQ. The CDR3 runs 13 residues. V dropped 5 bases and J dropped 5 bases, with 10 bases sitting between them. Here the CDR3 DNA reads TGTGCCAGCAGCCCAGCCCCCTATCAGCCCCAGCATTTT. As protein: CASSPAPYQPQHF.

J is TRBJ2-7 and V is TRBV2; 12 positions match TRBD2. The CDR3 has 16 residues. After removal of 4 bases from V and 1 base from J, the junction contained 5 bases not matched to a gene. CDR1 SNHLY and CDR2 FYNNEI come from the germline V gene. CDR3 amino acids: CASSGLAGGPSYEQYF. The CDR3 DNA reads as TGTGCCAGCAGTGGGCTAGCGGGAGGGCCGTCCTACGAGCAGTACTTC. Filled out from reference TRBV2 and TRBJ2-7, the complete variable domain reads EPEVTQTPSHQVTQMGQEVILRCVPISNHLYFYWYRQILGQKVEFLVSFYNNEISEKSEIFDDQFSVERPDGSNFTLKIRSTKLEDSAMYFCASSGLAGGPSYEQYFGPGTRLTVT.

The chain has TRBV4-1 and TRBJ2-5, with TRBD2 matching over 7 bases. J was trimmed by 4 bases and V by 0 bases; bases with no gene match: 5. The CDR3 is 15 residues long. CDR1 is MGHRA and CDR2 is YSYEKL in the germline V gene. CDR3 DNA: TGCGCCAGCAGCCAAGATGCGGCTAGCGGAGAGACCCAGTACTTC. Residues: CASSQDAASGETQYF.

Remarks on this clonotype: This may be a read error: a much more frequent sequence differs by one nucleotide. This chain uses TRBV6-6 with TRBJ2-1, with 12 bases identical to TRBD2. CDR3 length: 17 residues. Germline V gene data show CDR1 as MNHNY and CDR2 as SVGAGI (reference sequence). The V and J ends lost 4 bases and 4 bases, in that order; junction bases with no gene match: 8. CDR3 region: CASSSSLTSGRYNEQFF. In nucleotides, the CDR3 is TGTGCCAGCAGTTCCTCGCTGACTAGCGGGAGATACAATGAGCAGTTCTTC.

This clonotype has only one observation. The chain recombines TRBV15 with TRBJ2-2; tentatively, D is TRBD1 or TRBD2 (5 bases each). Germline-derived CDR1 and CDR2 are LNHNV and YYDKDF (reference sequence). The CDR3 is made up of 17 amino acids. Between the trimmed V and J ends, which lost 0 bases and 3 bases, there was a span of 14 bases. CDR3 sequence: CATSRDSSGTYTGELFF. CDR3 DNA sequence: TGTGCCACCAGCAGAGATTCGTCGGGGACCTACACCGGGGAGCTGTTTTTT.

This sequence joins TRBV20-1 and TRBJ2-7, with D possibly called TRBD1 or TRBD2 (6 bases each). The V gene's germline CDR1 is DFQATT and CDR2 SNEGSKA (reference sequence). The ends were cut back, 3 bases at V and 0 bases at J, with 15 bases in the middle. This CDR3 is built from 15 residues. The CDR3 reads CSASLPGASSYEQYF. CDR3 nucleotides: TGCAGTGCTAGTTTGCCGGGGGCGAGCTCCTACGAGCAGTACTTC.

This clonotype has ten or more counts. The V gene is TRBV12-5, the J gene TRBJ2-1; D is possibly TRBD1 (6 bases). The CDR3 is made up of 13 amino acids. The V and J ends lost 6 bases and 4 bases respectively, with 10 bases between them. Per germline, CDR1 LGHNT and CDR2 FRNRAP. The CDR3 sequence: CASGKDSYNEQFF. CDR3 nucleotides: TGTGCTAGTGGCAAGGACAGTTACAATGAGCAGTTCTTC.

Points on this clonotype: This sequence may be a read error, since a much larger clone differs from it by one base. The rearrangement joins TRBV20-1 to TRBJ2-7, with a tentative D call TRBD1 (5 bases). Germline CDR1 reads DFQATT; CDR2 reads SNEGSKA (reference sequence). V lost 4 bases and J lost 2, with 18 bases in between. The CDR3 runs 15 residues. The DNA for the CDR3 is TGCAGTGCTAAACATCATGGTCAGGGCCCCTACGAGCAGTACTTC. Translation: CSAKHHGQGPYEQYF.